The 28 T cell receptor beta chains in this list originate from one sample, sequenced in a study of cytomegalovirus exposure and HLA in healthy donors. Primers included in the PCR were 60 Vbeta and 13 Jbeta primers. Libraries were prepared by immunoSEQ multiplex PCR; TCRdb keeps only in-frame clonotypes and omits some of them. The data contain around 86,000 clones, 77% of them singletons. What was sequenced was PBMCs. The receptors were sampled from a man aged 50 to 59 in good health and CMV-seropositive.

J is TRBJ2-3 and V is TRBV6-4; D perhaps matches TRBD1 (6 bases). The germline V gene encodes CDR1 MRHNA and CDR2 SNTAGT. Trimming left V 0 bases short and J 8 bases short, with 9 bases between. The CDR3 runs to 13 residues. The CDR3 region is CASSDSGTSTQYF. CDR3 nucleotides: TGTGCCAGCAGTGACTCGGGGACAAGTACGCAGTATTTT.

The CDR3 region has the DNA TGCGCCAGCAGCTTGTCCGACAGGAACACTGAAGCTTTCTTT. Residues: CASSLSDRNTEAFF. The rearrangement uses TRBV5-1 and TRBJ1-1; perhaps TRBD1 as D (5 bases). Germline CDR1 reads SGHRS; CDR2 reads YFSETQ. Trimming cost V 1 base and J 1 base, with 8 bases left between them. CDR3 length: 14 residues. Full variable domain (outside the CDR3, taken from reference TRBV5-1 and TRBJ1-1): KAGVTQTPRYLIKTRGQQVTLSCSPISGHRSVSWYQQTPGQGLQFLFEYFSETQRNKGNFPGRFSGRQFSNSRSEMNVSTLELGDSALYLCASSLSDRNTEAFFGQGTRLTVV.

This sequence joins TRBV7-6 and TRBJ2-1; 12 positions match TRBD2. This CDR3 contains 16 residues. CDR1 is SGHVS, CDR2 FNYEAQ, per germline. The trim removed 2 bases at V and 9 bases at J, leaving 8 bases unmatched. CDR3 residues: CASSLSRLAGVIEQFF. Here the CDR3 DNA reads TGTGCCAGCAGCTTATCAAGACTAGCGGGAGTCATTGAGCAGTTCTTC.

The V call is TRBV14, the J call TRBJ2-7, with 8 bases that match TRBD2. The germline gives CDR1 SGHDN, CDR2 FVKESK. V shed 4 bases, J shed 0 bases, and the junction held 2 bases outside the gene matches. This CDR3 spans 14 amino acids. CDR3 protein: CASSLTSVSYEQYF. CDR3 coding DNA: TGTGCCAGCAGCCTGACTAGCGTCTCCTACGAGCAGTACTTC.

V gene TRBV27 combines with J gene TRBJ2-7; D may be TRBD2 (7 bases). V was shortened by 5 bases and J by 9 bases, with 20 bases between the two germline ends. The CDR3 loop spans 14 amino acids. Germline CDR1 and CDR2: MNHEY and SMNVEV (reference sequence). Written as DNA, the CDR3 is TGTGCCAGCAGTCCTAGCGGACAGACCGGCCGGCAGTACTTC. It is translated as CASSPSGQTGRQYF.

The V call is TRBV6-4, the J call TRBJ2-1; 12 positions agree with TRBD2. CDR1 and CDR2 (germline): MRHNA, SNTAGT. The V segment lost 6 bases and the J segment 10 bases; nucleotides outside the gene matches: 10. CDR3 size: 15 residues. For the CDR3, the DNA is TGTGCCAGCAGCGAAAGGACTAGCGGGAAAGAGGAGCAGTTCTTC. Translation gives CASSERTSGKEEQFF.

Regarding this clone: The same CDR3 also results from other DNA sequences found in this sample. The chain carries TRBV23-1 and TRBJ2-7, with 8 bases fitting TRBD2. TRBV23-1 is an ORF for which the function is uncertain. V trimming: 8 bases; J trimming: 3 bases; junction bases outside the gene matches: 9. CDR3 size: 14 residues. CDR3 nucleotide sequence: TGCGCCAGCGAAACTACTCGGGGGGGCTACGAGCAGTACTTC. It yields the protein CASETTRGGYEQYF.

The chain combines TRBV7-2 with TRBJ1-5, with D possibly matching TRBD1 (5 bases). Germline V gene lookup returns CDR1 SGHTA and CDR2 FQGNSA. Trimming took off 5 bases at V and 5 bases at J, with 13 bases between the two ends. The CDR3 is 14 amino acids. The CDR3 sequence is CASSPNGGYQPQHF. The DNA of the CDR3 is TGTGCCAGCAGCCCTAACGGGGGGTATCAGCCCCAGCATTTT. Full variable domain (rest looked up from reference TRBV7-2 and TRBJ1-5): GAGVSQSPSNKVTEKGKDVELRCDPISGHTALYWYRQSLGQGLEFLIYFQGNSAPDKSGLPSDRFSAERTGGSVSTLTIQRTQQEDSAVYLCASSPNGGYQPQHFGDGTRLSIL.

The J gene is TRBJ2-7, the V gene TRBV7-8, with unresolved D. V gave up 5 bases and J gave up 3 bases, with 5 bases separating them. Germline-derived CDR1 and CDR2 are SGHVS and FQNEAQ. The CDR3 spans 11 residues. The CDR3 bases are TGTGCCAGCAGCCGTAACTACGAGCAGTACTTC. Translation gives CASSRNYEQYF.

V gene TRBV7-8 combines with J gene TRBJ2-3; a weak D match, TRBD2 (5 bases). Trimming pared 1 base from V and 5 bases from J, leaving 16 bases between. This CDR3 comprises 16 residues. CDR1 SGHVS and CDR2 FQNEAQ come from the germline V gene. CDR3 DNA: TGTGCCAGCAGCTTAGACGACCGGGGAGTGCGAGATACGCAGTATTTT. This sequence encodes CASSLDDRGVRDTQYF.

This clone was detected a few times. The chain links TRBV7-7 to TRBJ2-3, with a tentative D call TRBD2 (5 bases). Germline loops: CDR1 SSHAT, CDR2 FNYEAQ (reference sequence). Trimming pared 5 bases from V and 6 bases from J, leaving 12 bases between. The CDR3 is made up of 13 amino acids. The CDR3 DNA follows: TGTGCCAGCAGCCTCCGACCGGGGGATACGCAGTATTTT. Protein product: CASSLRPGDTQYF.

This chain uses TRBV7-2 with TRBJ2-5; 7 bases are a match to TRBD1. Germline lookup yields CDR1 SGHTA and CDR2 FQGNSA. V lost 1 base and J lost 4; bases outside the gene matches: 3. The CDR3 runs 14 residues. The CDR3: CASSLVGGGETQYF. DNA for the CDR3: TGTGCCAGCAGCTTAGTAGGGGGCGGAGAGACCCAGTACTTC.

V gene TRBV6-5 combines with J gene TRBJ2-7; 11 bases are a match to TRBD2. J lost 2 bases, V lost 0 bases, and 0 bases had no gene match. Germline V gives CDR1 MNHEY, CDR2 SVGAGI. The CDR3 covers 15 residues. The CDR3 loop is CASSYSGLAAYEQYF. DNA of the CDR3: TGTGCCAGCAGTTACTCGGGACTAGCGGCCTACGAGCAGTACTTC.

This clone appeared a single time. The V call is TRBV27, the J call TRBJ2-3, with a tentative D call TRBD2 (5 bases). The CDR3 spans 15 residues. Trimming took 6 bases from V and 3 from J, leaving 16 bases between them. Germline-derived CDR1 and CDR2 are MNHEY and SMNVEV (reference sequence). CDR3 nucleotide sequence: TGTGCCAGCAGCAGATCCGGGATCCCGACAGATACGCAGTATTTT. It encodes CASSRSGIPTDTQYF.

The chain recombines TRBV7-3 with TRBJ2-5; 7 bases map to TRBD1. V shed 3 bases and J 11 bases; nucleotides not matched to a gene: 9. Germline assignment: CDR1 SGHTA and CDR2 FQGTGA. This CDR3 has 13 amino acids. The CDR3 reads CASSLVVDREQYF. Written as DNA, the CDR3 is TGTGCCAGCAGCTTGGTAGTCGACAGGGAGCAGTACTTC.

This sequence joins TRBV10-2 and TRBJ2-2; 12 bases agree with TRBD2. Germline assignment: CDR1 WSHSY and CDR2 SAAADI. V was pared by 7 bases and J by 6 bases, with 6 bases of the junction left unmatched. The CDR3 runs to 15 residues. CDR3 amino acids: CASTSGRAISGELFF. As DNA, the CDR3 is TGCGCCAGCACTAGCGGGAGGGCCATATCCGGGGAGCTGTTTTTT.

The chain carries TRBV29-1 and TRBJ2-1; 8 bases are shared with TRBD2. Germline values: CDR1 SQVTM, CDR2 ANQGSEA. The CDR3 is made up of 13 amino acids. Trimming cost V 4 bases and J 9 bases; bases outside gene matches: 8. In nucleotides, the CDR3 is TGCAGCGTTGTCGGACTAGCTAGGGGTGAGCAGTTCTTC. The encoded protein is CSVVGLARGEQFF.

In DNA, the CDR3 is TGTGCCAGCAGTTACGCTAGCGGGAACCCTCTCGTACAGTTCTTC. Translating gives CASSYASGNPLVQFF. The chain is built from TRBV6-6 and TRBJ2-1; TRBD2 matches at 9 bases. The CDR3 contains 15 residues. Germline lookup yields CDR1 MNHNY and CDR2 SVGAGI (reference sequence). V lost 2 bases, J lost 13 bases, and 12 bases stayed unmatched.

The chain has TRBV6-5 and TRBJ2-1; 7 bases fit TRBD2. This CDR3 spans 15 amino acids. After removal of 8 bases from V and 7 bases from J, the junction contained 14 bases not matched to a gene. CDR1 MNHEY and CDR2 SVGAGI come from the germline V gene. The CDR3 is CASGGSGGSSNEQFF. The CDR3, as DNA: TGTGCCAGCGGGGGTTCTGGCGGGAGTAGTAATGAGCAGTTCTTC.

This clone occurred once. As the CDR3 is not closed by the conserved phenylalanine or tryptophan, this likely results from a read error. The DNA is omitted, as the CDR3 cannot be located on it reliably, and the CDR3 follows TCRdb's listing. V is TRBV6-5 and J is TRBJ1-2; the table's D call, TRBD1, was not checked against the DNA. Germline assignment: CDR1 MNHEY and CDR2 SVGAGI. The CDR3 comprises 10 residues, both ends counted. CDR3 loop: CASSRQGRRE.

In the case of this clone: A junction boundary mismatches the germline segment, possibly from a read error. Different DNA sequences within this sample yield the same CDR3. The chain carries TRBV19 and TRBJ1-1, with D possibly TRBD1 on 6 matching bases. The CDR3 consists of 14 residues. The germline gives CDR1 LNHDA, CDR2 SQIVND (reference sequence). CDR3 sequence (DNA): TGTGCCAGTACCATGCAGGGGCCAAACACTGAGGCTTTCTTT. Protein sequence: CASTMQGPNTEAFF.

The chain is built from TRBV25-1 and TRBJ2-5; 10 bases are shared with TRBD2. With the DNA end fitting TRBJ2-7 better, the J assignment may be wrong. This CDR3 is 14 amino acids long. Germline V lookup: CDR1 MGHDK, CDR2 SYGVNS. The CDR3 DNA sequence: TGTGCCAGCACCCGAGCGGGAGGGCGGTACGAGCAGTACTTC. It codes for CASTRAGGRYEQYF.

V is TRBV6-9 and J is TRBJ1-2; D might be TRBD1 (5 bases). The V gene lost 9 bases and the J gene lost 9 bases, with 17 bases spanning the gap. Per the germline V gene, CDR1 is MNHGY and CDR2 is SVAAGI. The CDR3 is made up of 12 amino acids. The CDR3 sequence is CASSSQGKSYTF. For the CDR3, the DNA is TGTGCCAGTTCCTCGCAGGGAAAGAGCTACACCTTC.

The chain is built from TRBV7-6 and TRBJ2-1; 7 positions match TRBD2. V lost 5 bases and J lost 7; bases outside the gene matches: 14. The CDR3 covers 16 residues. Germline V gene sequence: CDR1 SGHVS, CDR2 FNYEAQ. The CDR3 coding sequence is TGTGCCAGCAGCGTCCTCTTCCCAGCGGGAAGGAATGAGCAGTTCTTC. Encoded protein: CASSVLFPAGRNEQFF.

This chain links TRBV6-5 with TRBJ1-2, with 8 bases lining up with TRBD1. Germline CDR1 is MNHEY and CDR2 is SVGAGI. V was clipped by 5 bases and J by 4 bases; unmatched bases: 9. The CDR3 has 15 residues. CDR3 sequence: CASSVVPGGGYGYTF. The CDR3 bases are TGTGCCAGCAGTGTTGTACCAGGGGGCGGCTATGGCTACACCTTC.

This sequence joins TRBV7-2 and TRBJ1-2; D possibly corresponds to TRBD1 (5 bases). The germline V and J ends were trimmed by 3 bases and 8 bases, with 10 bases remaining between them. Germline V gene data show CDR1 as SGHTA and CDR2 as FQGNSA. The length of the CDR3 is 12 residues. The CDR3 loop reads CASSLDIGGYTF. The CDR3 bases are TGTGCCAGCAGCTTGGACATCGGAGGCTACACCTTC.

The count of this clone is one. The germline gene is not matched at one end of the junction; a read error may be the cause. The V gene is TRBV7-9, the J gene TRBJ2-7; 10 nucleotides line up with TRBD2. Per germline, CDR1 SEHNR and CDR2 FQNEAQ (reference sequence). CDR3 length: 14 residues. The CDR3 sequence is CASSLAGVVYEQYF. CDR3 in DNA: TGTGCCAGCAGCCTAGCGGGAGTTGTGTATGAGCAGTACTTC.

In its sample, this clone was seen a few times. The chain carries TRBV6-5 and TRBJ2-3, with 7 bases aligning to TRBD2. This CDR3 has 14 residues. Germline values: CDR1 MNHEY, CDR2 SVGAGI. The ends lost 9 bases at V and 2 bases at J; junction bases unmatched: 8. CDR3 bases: TGTGCCAGTAGCGGGCCCGAACCCACAGATACGCAGTATTTT. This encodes CASSGPEPTDTQYF.